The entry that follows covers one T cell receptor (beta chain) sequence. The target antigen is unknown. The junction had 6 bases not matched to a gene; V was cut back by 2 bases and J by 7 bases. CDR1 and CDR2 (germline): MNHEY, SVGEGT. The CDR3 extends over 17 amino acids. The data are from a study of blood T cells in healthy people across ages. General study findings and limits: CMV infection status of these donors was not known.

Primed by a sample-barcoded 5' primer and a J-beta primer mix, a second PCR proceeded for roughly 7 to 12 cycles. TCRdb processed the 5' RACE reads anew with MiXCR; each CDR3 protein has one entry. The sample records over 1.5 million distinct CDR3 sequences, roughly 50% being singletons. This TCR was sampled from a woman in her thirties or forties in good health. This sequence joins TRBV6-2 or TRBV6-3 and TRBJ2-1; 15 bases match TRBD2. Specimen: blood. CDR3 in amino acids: CASSYRAGLAGGNEQFF. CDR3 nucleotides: TGTGCCAGCAGTTACCGCGCCGGACTAGCGGGGGGGAATGAGCAGTTCTTC.